The present T cell receptor beta chain was sequenced within a study of CD8+ T cells in alopecia areata. Background on the study: Oral tofacitinib, 5 to 10 mg twice daily, was given in an open-label trial. The SALT score measured affected scalp surface percentage in treated patients.

Findings and caveats of the study: It was less clear whether patients shared TCRs than it was in mice, possibly because of HLA. A great number of expanded lesional clones endured in scalp and blood during tofacitinib.

As concerns this clone: What it binds is unknown.

Extraction and reverse transcription of RNA yielded cDNA as the sequencing template. Profiled with immunoSEQ multiplex PCR; TCRdb holds only in-frame clones, not every one. The repertoire holds some 200,000 clones, with roughly 60% as singletons. Treatment denoted: oral pan-JAK inhibitor, 5-10 mg twice daily. The CDR3 length is 13 residues. Trimming shortened V by 4 bases and J by 0 bases, and 7 bases separated the two germline ends. The germline CDR1 and CDR2 sequences are SGHRS and YFSETQ. This TCR came from a human donor with alopecia areata. Sequenced material: CD4+ T cells sorted from blood, taken at week 24, from a patient treated with tofacitinib. The V and J genes are TRBV5-1 and TRBJ1-1; D gene uncertain. The DNA of the CDR3 is TGCGCCAGCAGCCCAAAGTTGAACACTGAAGCTTTCTTT. Amino acid sequence: CASSPKLNTEAFF.